This T cell receptor (beta chain) was documented in a study of shared clonotypes between healthy human individuals. Profiled with immunoSEQ multiplex PCR; TCRdb holds only in-frame clones, not every one. Here the sample spans roughly 2.2 million clones, more than 85% being singletons. Every contributor of samples was a Caucasian grown-up residing in Nashville, Tennessee. CDR1 is LGHNA and CDR2 is YSLEER in the germline V gene. This CDR3 has 16 amino acids. The V gene lost 1 base and the J gene lost 1 base, with 14 bases spanning the gap. The rearrangement joins TRBV4-3 to TRBJ2-7; D is unresolved. The clonotype was recovered from a man aged 18-30 years in good health. Some clones in this sample may be carry-over from other donors' samples. The sequenced sample consisted of naive CD4+ T cells from PBMCs. Specified subset: CD45RA+ positively selected. In DNA, the CDR3 is TGCGCCAGCAGCCAAGGGCTCGCGCCCCGATCCTACGAGCAGTACTTC. It codes for CASSQGLAPRSYEQYF.